This T cell receptor beta chain came from a study of T cell changes during pregnancy in multiple sclerosis. Using immunoSEQ multiplex PCR, the repertoire was profiled, and TCRdb retains in-frame clones only, with some absent. The profile covers 55,000 to 80,000 clones, with 90% appearing a single time and 9.5% taken by the ten largest. Germline values: CDR1 PRHDT, CDR2 FYEKMQ (reference sequence). The CDR3 has 17 amino acids. V was clipped by 3 bases and J by 4 bases; unmatched bases: 9. Sequenced material: peripheral blood, taken after pregnancy. The rearrangement uses TRBV13 and TRBJ2-1, with 10 bases aligning to TRBD1. The receptor comes from a female donor in good health, enrolled as a control in a pregnancy study. The CDR3 spells CASSLGAGTGAYNEQFF. CDR3 nucleotide sequence: TGTGCCAGCAGCTTGGGGGCCGGGACAGGGGCTTACAATGAGCAGTTCTTC.